This T cell receptor (beta chain) appears in the sequencing data of a study of shared clonotypes between healthy human individuals. The wider study: Per donor, CD8 memory used one plate, CD8 naive used two, CD4 memory used three and CD4 naive used three.

TCRdb's table, derived via immunoSEQ multiplex PCR, lists solely in-frame clones and lacks some. The table has approximately 1.5 million clones, 95% to 99% seen once; the top ten hold around 0.47%. Details on this clone: As yet, its antigen is unknown.

Study-wide findings and caveats: The study generally estimated greater richness for naive than memory subsets. The naive CD4 repertoires of four donors were compared, and about 5% of clonotypes were shared. Among non-shared clonotypes, generation probabilities were lower than among those shared by all four donors.

Unmatched junction bases numbered 4, after V lost 6 bases and J lost 9 bases. Germline V gene data show CDR1 as MDHEN and CDR2 as SYDVKM. There are 11 residues in the CDR3. The sequence was collected from a man aged 25-45 years in good health. What was sequenced was naive CD4+ T cells sorted from blood. Described subset: CD45RA+ positively selected. V is TRBV28 and J is TRBJ1-2; 7 nucleotides match TRBD1. The CDR3 DNA sequence: TGTGCCAGCAGGACAGGGTTAAGCTACACCTTC. This gives the protein CASRTGLSYTF.